Listed below are T cell receptor beta chains from one sample, sequenced in a study of blood T cell repertoires in COVID-19. The protocol was immunoSEQ multiplex PCR, while the TCRdb copy is restricted to in-frame clones and leaves out a portion. This sample has 300,000 to 400,000 clones, with about 86% found just once. Sample: PBMCs or T cells enriched from blood (not recorded which). Receptors originate from a woman aged 40 to 50 with acute COVID-19. CDR3s include the opening cysteine and the closing phenylalanine or tryptophan. The size of a clone is reported for some rows only, either as once, few or many, or as a class for expanded clones.

>TRBV5-6|once
CASSLGEGYGYTF
>TRBV4-1|-
CASSQDRLAGGPESNIQYF
>TRBV7-9|-
CASSLLEGANYGYTF
>TRBV19|-
CASSIRWYTGATNTGELFF
>TRBV5-1|-
CASSSEQGYSPLHF
>TRBV5-6|-
CASSKLTDTTDTQYF
>TRBV5-4|many
CATPRGGTGNEQFF
>TRBV5-4|-
CASSLVGTDKNSPLHF
>TRBV15|-
CATSGDRASNQPQHF
>TRBV7-9|once
CASSPRDRLNYGYTF
>TRBV5-4|-
CASSPLDGLAGAQETQYF
>TRBV5-4|-
CASSLDRESYGYTF
>TRBV2|-
CASSESGVPPPQYF
>TRBV27|-
CASASGWADYNEQFF
>TRBV5-1|-
CASSLASLNNEQFF
>TRBV28|-
CASSLAGSGVLGHEQFF
>TRBV28|few
CASSDGRRAYNEQFF
>TRBV3-1/TRBV3-2|once
CASSHLCYTF
>TRBV6-5|-
CASTRVSGESYEQYF
>TRBV6-5|-
CASSLKSGTGPGAQYF